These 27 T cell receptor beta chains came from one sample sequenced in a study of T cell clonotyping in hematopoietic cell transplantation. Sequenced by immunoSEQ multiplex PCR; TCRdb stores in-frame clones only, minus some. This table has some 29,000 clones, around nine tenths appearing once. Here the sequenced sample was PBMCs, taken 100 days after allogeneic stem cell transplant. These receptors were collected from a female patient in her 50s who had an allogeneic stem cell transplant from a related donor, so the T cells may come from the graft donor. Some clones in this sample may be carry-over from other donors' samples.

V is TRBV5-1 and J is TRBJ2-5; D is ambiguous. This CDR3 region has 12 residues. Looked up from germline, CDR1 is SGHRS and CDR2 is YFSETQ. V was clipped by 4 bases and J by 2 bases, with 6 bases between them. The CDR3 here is CASSAGQETQYF. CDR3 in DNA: TGCGCCAGCAGCGCCGGGCAAGAGACCCAGTACTTC.

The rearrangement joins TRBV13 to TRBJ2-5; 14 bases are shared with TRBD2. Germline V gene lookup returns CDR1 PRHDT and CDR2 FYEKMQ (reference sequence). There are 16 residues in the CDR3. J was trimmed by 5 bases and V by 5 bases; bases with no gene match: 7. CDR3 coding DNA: TGTGCCAGCAGCCTCCGGACTAGCGGGGGGATTGAGACCCAGTACTTC. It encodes CASSLRTSGGIETQYF.

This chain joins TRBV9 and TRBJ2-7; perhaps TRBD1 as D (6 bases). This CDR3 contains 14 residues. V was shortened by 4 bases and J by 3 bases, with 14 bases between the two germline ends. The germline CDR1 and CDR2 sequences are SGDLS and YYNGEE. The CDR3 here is CASSHGDTDYEQYF. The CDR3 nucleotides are TGTGCCAGCAGCCACGGGGACACAGACTACGAGCAGTACTTC.

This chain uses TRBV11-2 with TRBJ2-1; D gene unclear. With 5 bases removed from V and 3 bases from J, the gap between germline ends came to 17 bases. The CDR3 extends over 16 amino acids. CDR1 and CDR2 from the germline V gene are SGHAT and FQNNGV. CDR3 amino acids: CASSHGRTDFYNEQFF. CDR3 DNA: TGTGCCAGCAGCCATGGACGGACCGACTTCTACAATGAGCAGTTCTTC. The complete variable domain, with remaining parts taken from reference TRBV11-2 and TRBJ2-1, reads EAGVAQSPRYKIIEKRQSVAFWCNPISGHATLYWYQQILGQGPKLLIQFQNNGVVDDSQLPKDRFSAERLKGVDSTLKIQPAKLEDSAVYLCASSHGRTDFYNEQFFGPGTRLTVL.

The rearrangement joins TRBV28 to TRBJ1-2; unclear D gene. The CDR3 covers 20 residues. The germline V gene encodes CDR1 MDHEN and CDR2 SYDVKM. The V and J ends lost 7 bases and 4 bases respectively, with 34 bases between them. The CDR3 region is CASTMGGTVGSQHNGYGYTF. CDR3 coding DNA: TGTGCCAGCACCATGGGTGGCACAGTTGGATCACAACACAACGGCTATGGCTACACCTTC.

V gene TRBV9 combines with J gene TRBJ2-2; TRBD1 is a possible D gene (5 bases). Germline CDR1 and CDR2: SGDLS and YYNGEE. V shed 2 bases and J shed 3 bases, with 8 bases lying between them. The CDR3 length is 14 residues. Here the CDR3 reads CASSVLGDTGELFF. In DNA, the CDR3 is TGTGCCAGCAGCGTGTTAGGGGACACCGGGGAGCTGTTTTTT.

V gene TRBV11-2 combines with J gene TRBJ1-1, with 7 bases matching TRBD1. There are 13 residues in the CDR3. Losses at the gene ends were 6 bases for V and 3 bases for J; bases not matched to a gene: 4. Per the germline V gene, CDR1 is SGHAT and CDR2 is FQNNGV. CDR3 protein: CASRGGSDTEAFF. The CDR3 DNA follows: TGTGCCAGCAGAGGGGGCTCTGACACTGAAGCTTTCTTT.

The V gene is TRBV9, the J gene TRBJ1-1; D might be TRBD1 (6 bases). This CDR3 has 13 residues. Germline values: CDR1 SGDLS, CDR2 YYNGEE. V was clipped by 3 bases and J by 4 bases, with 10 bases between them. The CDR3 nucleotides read TGTGCCAGCAGCGCCGGGGGGCGCACTGAAGCTTTCTTT. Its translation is CASSAGGRTEAFF.

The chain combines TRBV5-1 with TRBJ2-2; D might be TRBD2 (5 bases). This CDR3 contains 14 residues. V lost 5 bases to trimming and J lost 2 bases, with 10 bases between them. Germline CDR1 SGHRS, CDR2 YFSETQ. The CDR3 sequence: CASSSRGNTGELFF. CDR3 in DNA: TGCGCCAGCAGTTCACGGGGAAACACCGGGGAGCTGTTTTTT.

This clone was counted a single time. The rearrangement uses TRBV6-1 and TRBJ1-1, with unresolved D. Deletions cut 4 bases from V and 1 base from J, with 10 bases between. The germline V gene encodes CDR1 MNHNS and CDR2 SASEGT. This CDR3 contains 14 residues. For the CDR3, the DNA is TGTGCCAGCAGTGTCATTATTTGGAACACTGAAGCTTTCTTT. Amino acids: CASSVIIWNTEAFF.

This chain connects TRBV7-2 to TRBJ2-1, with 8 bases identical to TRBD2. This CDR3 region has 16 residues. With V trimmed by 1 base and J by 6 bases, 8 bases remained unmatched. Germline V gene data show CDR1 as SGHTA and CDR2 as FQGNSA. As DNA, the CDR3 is TGTGCCAGCAGCTTAGGACCCAGCGGGGGCCTCAATGAGCAGTTCTTC. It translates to CASSLGPSGGLNEQFF.

The CDR3 DNA sequence: TGTGCCAGCAGCGTAGACGGCAGACGCGCAGATACGCAGTATTTT. It is translated as CASSVDGRRADTQYF. This rearrangement joins TRBV9 to TRBJ2-3; D gene uncertain. The CDR3 is made up of 15 amino acids. Germline V gives CDR1 SGDLS, CDR2 YYNGEE. The ends were cut back, 0 bases at V and 4 bases at J, with 12 bases in the middle. Based on the CDR3 plus reference TRBV9 and TRBJ2-3, the full variable domain is DSGVTQTPKHLITATGQRVTLRCSPRSGDLSVYWYQQSLDQGLQFLIQYYNGEERAKGNILERFSAQQFPDLHSELNLSSLELGDSALYFCASSVDGRRADTQYFGPGTRLTVL.

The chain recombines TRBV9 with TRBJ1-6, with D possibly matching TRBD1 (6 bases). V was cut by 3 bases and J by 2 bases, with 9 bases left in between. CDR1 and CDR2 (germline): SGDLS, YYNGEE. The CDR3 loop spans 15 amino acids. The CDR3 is CASSGGGAYNSPLHF. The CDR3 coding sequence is TGTGCCAGCAGCGGAGGGGGGGCCTATAATTCACCCCTCCACTTT.

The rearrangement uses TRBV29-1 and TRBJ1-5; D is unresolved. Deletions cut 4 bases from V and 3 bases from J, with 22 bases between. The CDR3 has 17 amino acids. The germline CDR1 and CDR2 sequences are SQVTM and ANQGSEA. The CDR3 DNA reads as TGCAGCGTTGTTATGAGGCGGTCAGCAAAATACAATCAGCCCCAGCATTTT. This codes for CSVVMRRSAKYNQPQHF.

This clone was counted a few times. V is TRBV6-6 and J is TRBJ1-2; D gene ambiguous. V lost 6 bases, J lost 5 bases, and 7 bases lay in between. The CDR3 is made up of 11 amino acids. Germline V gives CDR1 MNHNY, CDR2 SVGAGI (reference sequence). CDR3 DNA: TGTGCCAGCAGCCCCAAGTATGGCTACACCTTC. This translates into CASSPKYGYTF.

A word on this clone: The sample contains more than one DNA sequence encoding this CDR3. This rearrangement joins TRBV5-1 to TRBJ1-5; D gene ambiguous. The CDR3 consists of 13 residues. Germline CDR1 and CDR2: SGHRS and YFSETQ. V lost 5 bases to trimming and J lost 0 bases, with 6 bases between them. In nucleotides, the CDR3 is TGCGCCAGCAGTCGGGATAGCAATCAGCCCCAGCATTTT. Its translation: CASSRDSNQPQHF.

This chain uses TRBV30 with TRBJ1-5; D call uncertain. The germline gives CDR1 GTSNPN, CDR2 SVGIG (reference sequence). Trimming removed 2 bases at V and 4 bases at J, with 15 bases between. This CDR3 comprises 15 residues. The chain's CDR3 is CAWSTSLYSNQPQHF. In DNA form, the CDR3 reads TGTGCCTGGAGTACCTCATTATATAGTAATCAGCCCCAGCATTTT.

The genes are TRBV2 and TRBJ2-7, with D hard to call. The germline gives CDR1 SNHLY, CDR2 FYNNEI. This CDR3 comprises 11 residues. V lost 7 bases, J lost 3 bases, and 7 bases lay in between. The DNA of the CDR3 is TGTGCCAGCACCATGAACTACGAGCAGTACTTC. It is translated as CASTMNYEQYF. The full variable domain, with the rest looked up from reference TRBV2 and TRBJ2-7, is EPEVTQTPSHQVTQMGQEVILRCVPISNHLYFYWYRQILGQKVEFLVSFYNNEISEKSEIFDDQFSVERPDGSNFTLKIRSTKLEDSAMYFCASTMNYEQYFGPGTRLTVT.

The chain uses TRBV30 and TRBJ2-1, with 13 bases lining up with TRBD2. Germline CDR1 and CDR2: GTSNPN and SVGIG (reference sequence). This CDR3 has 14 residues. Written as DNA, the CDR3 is TGTGCTGCCGGGGGGACTAGCGGGGTCAATGAGCAGTTCTTC. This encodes CAAGGTSGVNEQFF. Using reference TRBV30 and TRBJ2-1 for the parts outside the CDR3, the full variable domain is SQTIHQWPATLVQPVGSPLSLECTVEGTSNPNLYWYRQAAGRGLQLLFYSVGIGQISSEVPQNLSASRPQDRQFILSSKKLLLSDSGFYLCAAGGTSGVNEQFFGPGTRLTVL.

CDR3 nucleotides: TGTGCCTGGAGTGGCCCGGCCCAAGAGACCCAGTACTTC. This gives the protein CAWSGPAQETQYF. The chain has TRBV30 and TRBJ2-5; D remains unclear. Trimming took 1 base from V and 1 from J, leaving 7 bases between them. The CDR3 length is 13 residues. Germline CDR1 and CDR2: GTSNPN and SVGIG (reference sequence).

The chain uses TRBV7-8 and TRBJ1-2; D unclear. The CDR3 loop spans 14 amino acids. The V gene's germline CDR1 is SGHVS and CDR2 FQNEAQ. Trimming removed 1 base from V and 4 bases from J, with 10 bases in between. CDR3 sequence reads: CASSLESRSYGYTF. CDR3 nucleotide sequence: TGTGCCAGCAGCTTAGAAAGCAGGTCCTATGGCTACACCTTC.

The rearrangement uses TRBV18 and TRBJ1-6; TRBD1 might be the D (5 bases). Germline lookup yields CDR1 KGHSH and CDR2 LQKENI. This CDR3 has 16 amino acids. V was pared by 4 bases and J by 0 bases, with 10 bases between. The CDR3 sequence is CASSRDRTSYNSPLHF. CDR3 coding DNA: TGTGCCAGCTCACGAGACAGAACCTCCTATAATTCACCCCTCCACTTT.

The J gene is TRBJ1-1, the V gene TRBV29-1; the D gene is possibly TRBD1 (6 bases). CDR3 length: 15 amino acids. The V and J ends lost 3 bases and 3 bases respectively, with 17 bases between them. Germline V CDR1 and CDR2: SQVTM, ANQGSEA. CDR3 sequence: CSVEKTGSGDTEAFF. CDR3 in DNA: TGCAGCGTTGAGAAGACAGGCTCGGGTGACACTGAAGCTTTCTTT.

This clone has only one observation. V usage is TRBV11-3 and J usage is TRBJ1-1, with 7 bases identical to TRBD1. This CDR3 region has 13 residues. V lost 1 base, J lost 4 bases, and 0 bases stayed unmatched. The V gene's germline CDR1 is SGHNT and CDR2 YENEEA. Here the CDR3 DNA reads TGTGCCAGCAGCTTAGGGACAGGCACTGAAGCTTTCTTT. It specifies CASSLGTGTEAFF.

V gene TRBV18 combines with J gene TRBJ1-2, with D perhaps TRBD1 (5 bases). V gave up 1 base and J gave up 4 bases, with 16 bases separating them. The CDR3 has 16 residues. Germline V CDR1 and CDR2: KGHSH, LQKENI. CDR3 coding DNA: TGTGCCAGCTCACCACAGGGACTGCTACCTCGCTATGGCTACACCTTC. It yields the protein CASSPQGLLPRYGYTF.

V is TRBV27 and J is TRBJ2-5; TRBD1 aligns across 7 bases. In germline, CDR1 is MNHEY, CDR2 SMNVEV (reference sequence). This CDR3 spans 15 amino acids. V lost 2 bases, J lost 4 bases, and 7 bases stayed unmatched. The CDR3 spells CASSLRSTGRETQYF. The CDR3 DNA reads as TGTGCCAGCAGTTTAAGGTCGACAGGGCGAGAGACCCAGTACTTC.

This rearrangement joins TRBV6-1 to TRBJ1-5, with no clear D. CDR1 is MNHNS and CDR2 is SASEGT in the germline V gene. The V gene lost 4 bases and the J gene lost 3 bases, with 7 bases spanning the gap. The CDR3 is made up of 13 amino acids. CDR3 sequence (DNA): TGTGCCAGCAGTGTTAGTGACAATCAGCCCCAGCATTTT. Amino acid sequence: CASSVSDNQPQHF.